This T cell receptor beta chain originates from a study of T cell responses to AZD1222 COVID-19 vaccine. The study, taken as a whole, reports: The repertoires were collected only after the peak T cell response.

Sequencing used immunoSEQ multiplex PCR; TCRdb keeps in-frame clones, though not all of them. This sample has around 270,000 clones; around 93% occur once, and the top ten carry less than 0.65%. There are a few counts of this clone. Its antigen remains unknown. After removal of 3 bases from V and 6 bases from J, the junction contained 2 bases not matched to a gene. The CDR3 is 13 amino acids. Germline V gene sequence: CDR1 SGDLS, CDR2 YYNGEE. Second doses at about 4 or about 12 weeks were pooled. The J gene is TRBJ2-1, the V gene TRBV9, with TRBD1 matching 8 bases. This TCR was sampled from an adult who received the AZD1222 COVID-19 vaccine. The sequencing used peripheral blood, collected 28 days after the second AZD1222 dose. In DNA form, the CDR3 reads TGTGCCAGCAGCGGGACAGGGTTCAATGAGCAGTTCTTC. Amino acid sequence: CASSGTGFNEQFF.